The clone carrying this T cell receptor (beta chain) has more than one count but fewer than ten. Allocation to cohorts depended on clinical history reported by the participants. The V gene end was trimmed by 0 bases and the J gene end by 7 bases; junction bases not matched to a gene: 4. This CDR3 comprises 15 residues. Germline-derived CDR1 and CDR2 are SGHRS and YFSETQ. These data originate in a study of blood T cell repertoires in COVID-19. Original processing notes: Amplification with reference gene primers provided the estimates of nucleated cell counts. Sequenced by immunoSEQ multiplex PCR; TCRdb stores in-frame clones only, minus some. V and J calls and clone size are given by that table; D and trimming were obtained from the DNA. The sample has approximately 200,000 clones, about 88% seen once.

The sequence came from a woman in her twenties or thirties who had recovered from COVID-19. The sequenced material came from PBMCs or T cells enriched from blood (not recorded which). The rearrangement joins TRBV5-1 to TRBJ1-2; TRBD1 aligns across 12 bases. CDR3 amino acids: CASSLEGQGAGGYTF. CDR3 nucleotides: TGCGCCAGCAGCTTGGAGGGACAGGGGGCGGGTGGCTACACCTTC.